This passage covers 14 T cell receptor beta chains from one sample sequenced in a study of blood T cell repertoires in COVID-19. TCRdb's copy holds only in-frame clones and misses some; the assay was immunoSEQ multiplex PCR. Of fewer than 350,000 clones listed, 88% were seen once; the top ten hold 2% to 2.5%. The sequencing input was PBMCs or T cells enriched from blood (not recorded which). The receptors were sampled from a woman aged 60-75 years in a cohort exposed to, infected with or recovered from COVID-19 (not recorded which).

DNA of the CDR3: TGTGCCATCAGTGCCGGGAGTGAGGGCACAGATACGCAGTATTTT. It encodes CAISAGSEGTDTQYF. V usage is TRBV10-3 and J usage is TRBJ2-3, with D possibly being TRBD2 (6 bases). Germline V CDR1 and CDR2: ENHRY, SYGVKD. The CDR3 runs 15 residues. V dropped 4 bases and J dropped 1 base, with 12 bases sitting between them.

The chain couples TRBV18 to TRBJ1-2; TRBD1 aligns across 9 bases. Trimming cost V 0 bases and J 8 bases; bases outside gene matches: 13. This CDR3 has 17 amino acids. Germline V gene data show CDR1 as KGHSH and CDR2 as LQKENI. The CDR3 DNA follows: TGTGCCAGCTCACCACCGCTGACAGGGGGAGCATCGCGGGGCTACACCTTC. Its protein is CASSPPLTGGASRGYTF.

This clone was picked up one time. The V gene is TRBV19, the J gene TRBJ2-5; 12 bases agree with TRBD2. With 9 bases clipped from V and 5 bases from J, the junction kept 10 bases outside the gene matches. Per germline, CDR1 LNHDA and CDR2 SQIVND (reference sequence). This CDR3 has 15 residues. As DNA, the CDR3 is TGTGCCAGCGGACTAGCGGGAACGGGACGGGAGACCCAGTACTTC. Translation gives CASGLAGTGRETQYF.

This sequence joins TRBV27 and TRBJ2-3, with 8 bases lining up with TRBD1. Per the germline V gene, CDR1 is MNHEY and CDR2 is SMNVEV (reference sequence). The CDR3 runs 13 residues. The V gene end was trimmed by 11 bases and the J gene end by 0 bases; junction bases not matched to a gene: 4. DNA for the CDR3: TGTGCCGGATGGGACAGGAGCACAGATACGCAGTATTTT. The encoded protein is CAGWDRSTDTQYF.

This sequence joins TRBV5-4 and TRBJ1-1; 8 bases fit TRBD1. The CDR3 contains 12 residues. Trimming cost V 0 bases and J 8 bases; bases outside gene matches: 0. Looked up from germline, CDR1 is SGHNT and CDR2 is YYREEE (reference sequence). CDR3 in amino acids: CASSLGDREAFF. The CDR3 DNA follows: TGTGCCAGCAGCTTGGGGGACAGGGAAGCTTTCTTT.

In its sample, this clone was seen once. The V gene is TRBV5-8, the J gene TRBJ2-1; 13 bases are shared with TRBD2. The V segment lost 3 bases and the J segment 7 bases; nucleotides outside the gene matches: 10. The germline V gene encodes CDR1 SGHTS and CDR2 YDEGEE. The CDR3 totals 17 residues. The CDR3 spells CASSSHRTSGSLNEQFF. The DNA of the CDR3 is TGTGCCAGCAGCTCGCATAGGACTAGCGGGAGTTTAAATGAGCAGTTCTTC.

This clone was found once. The chain has TRBV7-3 and TRBJ1-1; tentatively, D is TRBD1 (5 bases). The V and J ends lost 2 bases and 4 bases respectively, with 5 bases between them. CDR1 is SGHTA and CDR2 is FQGTGA in the germline V gene. The CDR3 sequence is 12 residues long. Here the CDR3 reads CASSLGATEAFF. CDR3 nucleotide sequence: TGTGCCAGCAGCTTAGGGGCCACTGAAGCTTTCTTT.

The V call is TRBV11-2, the J call TRBJ2-1; D is perhaps TRBD2 (7 bases). Germline V gene lookup returns CDR1 SGHAT and CDR2 FQNNGV. The CDR3 is 16 amino acids. V was cut by 5 bases and J by 8 bases, with 22 bases left in between. The DNA for the CDR3 is TGTGCCAGCAGCCAGGGGCCTTTTTGGCGGGAGCATGAGCAGTTCTTC. Amino acid sequence: CASSQGPFWREHEQFF.

The CDR3 bases are TGCGCCAGCAGCTTAGTGGACAGGAGCTCTGGAAACACCATATATTTT. Protein product: CASSLVDRSSGNTIYF. The V gene is TRBV5-1, the J gene TRBJ1-3, with 7 bases lining up with TRBD1. V shed 2 bases, J shed 0 bases, and the junction held 5 bases outside the gene matches. Looked up from germline, CDR1 is SGHRS and CDR2 is YFSETQ. The CDR3 length is 16 residues.

This clone was observed a handful of times. The chain uses TRBV4-1 and TRBJ2-3, with D possibly TRBD1 on 6 matching bases. The CDR3 is 16 amino acids. The V gene lost 0 bases and the J gene lost 5 bases, with 15 bases spanning the gap. Per germline, CDR1 MGHRA and CDR2 YSYEKL. CDR3 loop: CASSQDVQGKGDTQYF. The CDR3, as DNA: TGCGCCAGCAGCCAAGATGTCCAGGGGAAGGGAGATACGCAGTATTTT.

The J gene is TRBJ1-1, the V gene TRBV6-5, with 7 bases aligning to TRBD1. Germline V gene sequence: CDR1 MNHEY, CDR2 SVGAGI. The CDR3 spans 14 residues. V shed 6 bases, J shed 0 bases, and the junction held 4 bases outside the gene matches. CDR3 loop: CASRITGVNTEAFF. In nucleotides, the CDR3 is TGTGCCAGCAGAATTACAGGGGTGAACACTGAAGCTTTCTTT.

J is TRBJ2-1 and V is TRBV6-5, with D unresolved. CDR3 length: 11 residues. V shed 2 bases and J shed 8 bases, with 4 bases lying between them. The germline V gene has CDR1 MNHEY and CDR2 SVGAGI. In DNA form, the CDR3 reads TGTGCCAGCAGTTACCTCCATGAGCAGTTCTTC. It yields the protein CASSYLHEQFF.

This clone was picked up a small number of times. V gene TRBV19 combines with J gene TRBJ2-3, with D perhaps TRBD1 (6 bases). Germline V lookup: CDR1 LNHDA, CDR2 SQIVND (reference sequence). V was pared by 7 bases and J by 5 bases, with 19 bases between. The CDR3 has 15 amino acids. CDR3 in amino acids: CASTSQGSMIDTQYF. The CDR3, as DNA: TGTGCCAGTACCTCTCAGGGGTCAATGATAGATACGCAGTATTTT.

This rearrangement joins TRBV5-4 to TRBJ1-1; D ambiguous. The germline V gene encodes CDR1 SGHNT and CDR2 YYREEE (reference sequence). The CDR3 is 14 residues long. The germline V and J ends were trimmed by 0 bases and 2 bases, with 8 bases remaining between them. CDR3: CASSLDQSNTEAFF. The CDR3 coding sequence is TGTGCCAGCAGCTTGGATCAATCCAACACTGAAGCTTTCTTT.